The entry that follows covers one T cell receptor beta chain sequence. Its antigen is not known. Aged roughly 6 to 90, donors were systemically healthy Caucasians from Russia. Peripheral blood from each donor was collected in a volume of 9.5 to 10 milliliters. This sample was included in a study of blood T cells in healthy people across ages. Study observations and caveats: Both naive CD4+ cell counts and diversity were greater in long-lived donors than in aged donors.

Alongside a J-beta primer mix, a sample-barcoded 5' primer served in a second PCR lasting roughly 6 to 12 cycles. Using its own MiXCR run on the 5' RACE reads, TCRdb lists one record per CDR3 protein. This sample has a few hundred thousand distinct CDR3 sequences; 50% to 60% occur once, and the top ten carry over 40%. This CDR3 region has 15 residues. The germline V and J ends were trimmed by 0 bases and 8 bases, with 17 bases remaining between them. Germline V lookup: CDR1 MDHEN, CDR2 SYDVKM. The V and J genes are TRBV28 and TRBJ2-7, with TRBD1 as a possible D gene (5 bases). Sequencing used blood. The TCR originated in a man aged 55 to 69 in good health. The CDR3 DNA is TGTGCCAGCAGTTTATGGGGGCAGATAGCTACGCAGCAGTACTTC. Its translation is CASSLWGQIATQQYF. Variable domain in full (rest from reference TRBV28 and TRBJ2-7): DVKVTQSSRYLVKRTGEKVFLECVQDMDHENMFWYRQDPGLGLRLIYFSYDVKMKEKGDIPEGYSVSREKKERFSLILESASTNQTSMYLCASSLWGQIATQQYFGPGTRLTVT.